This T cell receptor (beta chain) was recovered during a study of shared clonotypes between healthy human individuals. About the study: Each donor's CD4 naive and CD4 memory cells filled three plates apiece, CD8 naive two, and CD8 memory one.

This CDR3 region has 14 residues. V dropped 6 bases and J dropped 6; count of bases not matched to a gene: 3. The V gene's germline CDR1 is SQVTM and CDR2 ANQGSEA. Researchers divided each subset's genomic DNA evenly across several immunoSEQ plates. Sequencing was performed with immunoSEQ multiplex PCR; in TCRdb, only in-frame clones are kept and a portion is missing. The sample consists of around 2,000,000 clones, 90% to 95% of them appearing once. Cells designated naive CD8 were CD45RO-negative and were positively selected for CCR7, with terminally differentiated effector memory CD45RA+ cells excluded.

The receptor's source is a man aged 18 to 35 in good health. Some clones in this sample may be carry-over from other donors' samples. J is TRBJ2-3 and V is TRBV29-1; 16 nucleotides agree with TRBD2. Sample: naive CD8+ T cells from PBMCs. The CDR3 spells CSVGTSGRADTQYF. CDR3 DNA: TGCAGCGTCGGGACTAGCGGGAGGGCGGATACGCAGTATTTT.